The rows below give T cell receptor beta chains drawn from one sample of a study of shared clonotypes between healthy human individuals. Sequencing was performed with immunoSEQ multiplex PCR; in TCRdb, only in-frame clones are kept and a portion is missing. The table records about 490,000 clones, around 78% of them present only once. Sample: PBMCs. All receptors come from a woman in her thirties or forties in good health. Some clones in this sample may be carry-over from other donors' samples. CDR3s include the opening cysteine and the closing phenylalanine or tryptophan. The D gene is left open where the match is weak. Clone sizes are given selectively: once, few, many, or a class where the clone is expanded.

v_gene	abundance	d_gene	j_gene	CDR3aa	CDR3nt
TRBV27	.	TRBD2	TRBJ2-3	CASSFTGLGTDTQYF	TGTGCCAGCAGTTTTACCGGACTAGGGACAGATACGCAGTATTTT
TRBV7-2	.	TRBD2	TRBJ2-7	CASSLSLAGVYEQYF	TGTGCCAGCAGCTTAAGTCTAGCGGGCGTCTACGAGCAGTACTTC
TRBV29-1	.	TRBD1	TRBJ2-3	CSVAGTVGDTQYF	TGCAGCGTTGCAGGGACAGTGGGGGATACGCAGTATTTT
TRBV29-1	.	.	TRBJ1-2	CSVGVRGEGFYGYTF	TGCAGCGTTGGAGTGAGGGGAGAAGGATTTTACGGCTACACCTTC
TRBV20-1	.	.	TRBJ2-7	CSSGSVGQYF	TGCAGCTCAGGGAGCGTCGGGCAGTACTTC
TRBV6-5	.	.	TRBJ2-6	CASSYEGGSGANVLTF	TGTGCCAGCAGTTACGAAGGGGGGTCTGGGGCCAACGTCCTGACTTTC
TRBV7-2	.	TRBD2	TRBJ2-7	CASTWASGTREQYF	TGTGCCAGCACGTGGGCTAGCGGGACTCGGGAGCAGTACTTC
TRBV7-8	.	.	TRBJ1-3	CASSLGAGNTIYF	TGTGCCAGCAGCTTAGGTGCTGGAAACACCATATATTTT
TRBV7-3	.	.	TRBJ2-3	CASSLTGRDTQYF	TGTGCCAGCAGCTTAACTGGCCGAGATACGCAGTATTTT
TRBV28	.	.	TRBJ1-5	CASSLARDQPQHF	TGTGCCAGCAGTCTAGCCAGGGATCAGCCCCAGCATTTT
TRBV5-4	.	TRBD2	TRBJ2-6	CASSVLAGGPGANVLTF	TGTGCCAGCAGCGTACTAGCGGGAGGGCCTGGGGCCAACGTCCTGACTTTC
TRBV30	.	TRBD1	TRBJ2-5	CAWSGDSQETQYF	TGTGCCTGGAGTGGGGACAGCCAAGAGACCCAGTACTTC
TRBV5-4	.	TRBD2	TRBJ2-1	CASSTGTSGPSYNEQFF	TGTGCCAGCAGCACCGGGACTAGCGGTCCCTCCTACAATGAGCAGTTCTTC
TRBV7-3	.	.	TRBJ2-4	CASSMDSRSQNIQYF	TGTGCCAGCAGCATGGACTCACGCAGCCAAAACATTCAGTACTTC
TRBV7-2	.	.	TRBJ2-2	CASSLVRGGTGELFF	TGTGCCAGCAGCTTAGTCAGGGGGGGCACCGGGGAGCTGTTTTTT
TRBV7-2	.	TRBD1	TRBJ2-2	CASSPSRGQGASGELFF	TGTGCCAGCAGCCCGAGCCGGGGACAGGGGGCGTCCGGGGAGCTGTTTTTT
TRBV7-3	.	TRBD2	TRBJ2-2	CASSPSGRELFF	TGTGCCAGCAGCCCTAGCGGGAGGGAACTGTTTTTT
TRBV12-2	.	.	TRBJ2-1	CAETVAGGPGNEQFF	TGTGCAGAAACCGTAGCGGGAGGGCCGGGTAATGAGCAGTTCTTC
TRBV19	many	TRBD2	TRBJ2-7	CASSILSDGGAYEQYF	TGTGCCAGTAGTATCCTAAGCGATGGGGGGGCCTACGAGCAGTACTTC
TRBV7-9	.	TRBD1	TRBJ2-2	CASSSGTARGELFF	TGTGCCAGCAGCTCCGGGACAGCGCGCGGGGAGCTGTTTTTT
TRBV4-2	once	.	TRBJ2-3	CASSQERDLSTDTQYF	TGTGCCAGCAGCCAAGAAAGGGACTTAAGCACAGATACGCAGTATTTT
TRBV11-3	once	.	TRBJ1-1	CASSPDGRNTEAFF	TGTGCCAGCAGCCCGGACGGCAGGAACACTGAAGCTTTCTTT
TRBV9	few	TRBD1	TRBJ2-7	CASSVKWRQGYYEQYF	TGTGCCAGCAGCGTAAAATGGAGACAGGGCTACTACGAGCAGTACTTC
TRBV28	.	.	TRBJ1-3	CASRGLGYSGNTIYF	TGTGCCAGCAGAGGCCTGGGGTACTCTGGAAACACCATATATTTT
TRBV4-3	once	TRBD1	TRBJ1-1	CASSQDYRGRAAFF	TGCGCCAGCAGCCAGGACTACAGGGGGCGGGCGGCTTTCTTT
TRBV5-1	.	.	TRBJ2-1	CASSLTDEQFF	TGCGCCAGCAGCCTGACAGATGAGCAGTTCTTC
TRBV9	.	.	TRBJ2-2	CASSGTPANTGELFF	TGTGCCAGCAGCGGGACGCCCGCGAACACCGGGGAGCTGTTTTTT
TRBV28	.	TRBD2	TRBJ2-7	CASRLGGRLYEQYF	TGTGCCAGCAGGCTCGGCGGGAGGCTCTACGAGCAGTACTTC
TRBV7-3	.	TRBD2	TRBJ2-3	CASSLGLAGLADTQYF	TGTGCCAGCAGCCTCGGACTAGCGGGCTTGGCAGATACGCAGTATTTT
TRBV30	many	TRBD2	TRBJ2-1	CAWSVPGTSGYNEQFF	TGTGCCTGGAGTGTACCTGGTACTAGCGGTTACAATGAGCAGTTCTTC
TRBV7-2	.	.	TRBJ2-7	CASSSAYAYEQYF	TGTGCCAGCAGCTCCGCTTACGCCTACGAGCAGTACTTC
TRBV18	.	.	TRBJ2-3	CASSPETDSTQYF	TGTGCCAGCTCACCCGAGACGGATTCCACGCAGTATTTT
TRBV9	many	TRBD2	TRBJ2-2	CASSVAPTSGRAGELFF	TGTGCCAGCAGCGTAGCTCCGACTAGCGGGAGGGCCGGGGAGCTGTTTTTT
TRBV29-1	.	.	TRBJ1-1	CSVVLTRGGIEAFF	TGTAGCGTTGTCCTAACCCGGGGTGGGATCGAAGCTTTCTTT
TRBV5-1	.	.	TRBJ1-3	CASSVPDSGNTIYF	TGCGCCAGCAGCGTCCCGGACTCTGGAAACACCATATATTTT
TRBV19	.	.	TRBJ1-1	CASSIGTRTEAFF	TGTGCCAGTAGTATAGGAACTAGGACTGAAGCTTTCTTT
TRBV7-2	.	.	TRBJ2-7	CASSQLGDKTYEQYF	TGTGCCAGCAGCCAGTTGGGGGACAAGACCTACGAGCAGTACTTC
TRBV9	.	.	TRBJ1-5	CASSVEGGNQPQHF	TGTGCCAGCAGCGTAGAGGGGGGCAATCAGCCCCAGCATTTT
TRBV2	.	.	TRBJ2-3	CASSLSGLSTDTQYF	TGTGCCAGCAGTCTTTCCGGCTTGTCCACAGATACGCAGTATTTT
TRBV28	.	TRBD2	TRBJ2-7	CASGTRLAGVHEQYF	TGTGCCAGCGGTACCAGACTAGCGGGAGTCCACGAGCAGTACTTC
TRBV6-4	.	.	TRBJ1-5	CASSDEIYSNQPQHF	TGTGCCAGCAGTGACGAGATTTATAGCAATCAGCCCCAGCATTTT
TRBV28	.	TRBD1	TRBJ2-7	CASSPLAGGTYEQYF	TGTGCCAGCAGTCCCCTCGCAGGGGGAACCTACGAGCAGTACTTC
TRBV11-2	.	TRBD2	TRBJ2-7	CASSLEGLAGVYEQYF	TGTGCCAGCAGCTTAGAAGGGCTAGCGGGAGTCTACGAGCAGTACTTC
TRBV29-1	.	.	TRBJ2-1	CSAEVNEQFF	TGCAGCGCCGAAGTCAATGAGCAGTTCTTC
TRBV28	.	TRBD2	TRBJ2-7	CASSLYWRERDEQYF	TGTGCCAGCAGTTTATACTGGCGGGAGAGAGACGAGCAGTACTTC
TRBV19	.	.	TRBJ2-7	CASSLGQIEEQYF	TGTGCCAGTAGTCTCGGTCAGATTGAAGAGCAGTACTTC
TRBV5-8	few	TRBD1	TRBJ1-3	CASSEGQPLSGNTIYF	TGTGCCAGCAGCGAGGGACAGCCTCTCTCTGGAAACACCATATATTTT
TRBV5-1	.	.	TRBJ2-7	CASSLVPSSFEQYF	TGCGCCAGCAGCTTGGTACCTAGCTCGTTCGAGCAGTACTTC
TRBV2	.	.	TRBJ1-1	CASSVTRGDTEAFF	TGTGCCAGCAGTGTGACACGAGGGGACACTGAAGCTTTCTTT
TRBV28	.	.	TRBJ1-3	CASSWGRGRTGNTIYF	TGTGCCAGCAGTTGGGGGCGAGGGAGGACTGGAAACACCATATATTTT
TRBV19	few	TRBD1	TRBJ2-3	CASSTRQGADTDTQYF	TGTGCCAGTAGTACCAGACAGGGGGCGGACACAGATACGCAGTATTTT
TRBV7-6	.	.	TRBJ2-2	CASSPSGLNTGELFF	TGTGCCAGCAGCCCCTCCGGGCTCAACACCGGGGAGCTGTTTTTT
TRBV4-2	.	.	TRBJ1-6	CASSQDYDSPLHF	TGTGCCAGCAGCCAAGATTATGATTCACCCCTCCACTTT
TRBV4-2	.	.	TRBJ2-5	CASSQEGETQYF	TGTGCCAGCAGCCAGGAGGGGGAGACCCAGTACTTC
TRBV5-1	.	TRBD2	TRBJ2-1	CASSTGTSGTNEQFF	TGCGCCAGCAGCACCGGGACTAGCGGAACCAATGAGCAGTTCTTC
TRBV7-6	.	.	TRBJ1-5	CASSLAGAQPQHF	TGTGCCAGCAGCTTAGCAGGGGCCCAGCCCCAGCATTTT
TRBV7-3	.	.	TRBJ2-3	CASSSEDTQYF	TGTGCCAGCAGCTCAGAAGATACGCAGTATTTT